This T cell receptor beta chain was sequenced in a study of human T cells and chemical hapten exposure. Regarding time point: pre-sensitization, week 0. The treatment is: therapeutic diphenylcyclopropenone sensitization with weekly scalp DPC. Venepuncture was done earlier than the placement of each patch test. This clonotype was observed many times. The ends were cut back, 4 bases at V and 0 bases at J, with 14 bases in the middle. CDR3 length equals 16 residues. In germline, CDR1 is SGHDT, CDR2 YYEEEE. TCRdb recomputed calls from the RACE reads with MiXCR, one row per CDR3 protein. The table lists around 250,000 distinct CDR3 sequences, about 8.6% of them singletons.

This chain connects TRBV5-6 to TRBJ1-5, with D possibly TRBD1 on 6 matching bases. The source of this sequence is a woman aged 40 to 50 with alopecia areata. Some clones in this sample may be carry-over from other donors' samples. The sample consisted of whole blood, taken in connection with sensitization to the hapten diphenylcyclopropenone (DPC). The CDR3 loop is CASSPAGGRSNQPQHF. In DNA form, the CDR3 reads TGTGCCAGCAGCCCGGCCGGGGGGCGTAGCAATCAGCCCCAGCATTTT. The whole variable domain, remainder taken from reference TRBV5-6 and TRBJ1-5, is DAGVTQSPTHLIKTRGQQVTLRCSPKSGHDTVSWYQQALGQGPQFIFQYYEEEERQRGNFPDRFSGHQFPNYSSELNVNALLLGDSALYLCASSPAGGRSNQPQHFGDGTRLSIL.